The sequence of this TCR beta chain was determined in a study of cytomegalovirus exposure and HLA in healthy donors. Overall study context: When 398 donors were genotyped, 81% of them were found to fall in the Caucasian-associated ancestry cluster. Study outcomes and limitations: In a later analysis, productive TCRs from donors in an Asian-associated ancestry cluster reportedly carried fewer N-insertions than the cohort mean. The study designated roughly 160 TCR beta chains cytomegalovirus-associated. Both high specificity and high sensitivity reportedly marked the classifier's diagnosis of cytomegalovirus status.

Only a few counts were recorded for this clone. Its antigen is undetermined. There are 13 residues in the CDR3. V gave up 6 bases and J gave up 12 bases; unmatched junction bases: 11. CDR1 is KGHSH, CDR2 LQKENI, per germline. Primers for the PCR totalled 60 Vbeta and 13 Jbeta. Assay used: immunoSEQ multiplex PCR; TCRdb lists only in-frame clones, some missing. The sample lists 200,000 to 250,000 clones, almost 80% occurring once. J is TRBJ2-7 and V is TRBV18; TRBD1 aligns across 10 bases. This receptor was identified in a male donor in good health and CMV-seronegative. Material: PBMCs. The CDR3 sequence is CASSPGQGSVWYF. The CDR3 region has the DNA TGTGCCAGCTCGCCGGGACAGGGGAGCGTTTGGTACTTC.